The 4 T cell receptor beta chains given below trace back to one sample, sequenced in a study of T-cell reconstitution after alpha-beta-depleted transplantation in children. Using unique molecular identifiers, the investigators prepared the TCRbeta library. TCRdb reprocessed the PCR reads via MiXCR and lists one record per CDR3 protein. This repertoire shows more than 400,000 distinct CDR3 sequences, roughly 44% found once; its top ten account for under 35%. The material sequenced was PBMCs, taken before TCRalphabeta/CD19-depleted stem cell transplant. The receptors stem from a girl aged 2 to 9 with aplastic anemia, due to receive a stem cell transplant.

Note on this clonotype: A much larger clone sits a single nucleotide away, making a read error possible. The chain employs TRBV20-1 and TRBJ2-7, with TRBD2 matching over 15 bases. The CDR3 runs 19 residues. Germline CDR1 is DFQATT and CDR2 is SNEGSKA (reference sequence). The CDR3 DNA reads TGCTGTGCTAGGGTCCCGGGACTAGCGGGAGGACGCCAGTGGTACGAGCAGTACTTC. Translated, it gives CCARVPGLAGGRQWYEQYF.

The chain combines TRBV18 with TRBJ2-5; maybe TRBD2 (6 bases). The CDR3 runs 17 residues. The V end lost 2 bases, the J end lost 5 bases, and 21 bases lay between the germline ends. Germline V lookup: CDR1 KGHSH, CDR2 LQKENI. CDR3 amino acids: CASSPSNRDSLRETQYF. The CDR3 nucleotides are TGTGCCAGCTCACCATCCAACCGGGACTCCTTGAGGGAGACCCAGTACTTC.

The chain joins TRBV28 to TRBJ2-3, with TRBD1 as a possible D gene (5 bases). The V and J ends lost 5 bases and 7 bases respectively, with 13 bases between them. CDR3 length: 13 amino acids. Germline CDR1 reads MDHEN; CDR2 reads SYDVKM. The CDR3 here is CASSPMGPNTQYF. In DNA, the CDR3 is TGTGCCAGCAGTCCCATGGGGCCTAATACGCAGTATTTT.

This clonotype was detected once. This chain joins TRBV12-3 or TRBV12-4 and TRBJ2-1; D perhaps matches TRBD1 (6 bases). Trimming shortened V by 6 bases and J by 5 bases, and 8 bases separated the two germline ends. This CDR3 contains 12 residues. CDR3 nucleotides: TGTGCCAGCAGGGACAGACACAATGAGCAGTTCTTC. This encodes CASRDRHNEQFF.